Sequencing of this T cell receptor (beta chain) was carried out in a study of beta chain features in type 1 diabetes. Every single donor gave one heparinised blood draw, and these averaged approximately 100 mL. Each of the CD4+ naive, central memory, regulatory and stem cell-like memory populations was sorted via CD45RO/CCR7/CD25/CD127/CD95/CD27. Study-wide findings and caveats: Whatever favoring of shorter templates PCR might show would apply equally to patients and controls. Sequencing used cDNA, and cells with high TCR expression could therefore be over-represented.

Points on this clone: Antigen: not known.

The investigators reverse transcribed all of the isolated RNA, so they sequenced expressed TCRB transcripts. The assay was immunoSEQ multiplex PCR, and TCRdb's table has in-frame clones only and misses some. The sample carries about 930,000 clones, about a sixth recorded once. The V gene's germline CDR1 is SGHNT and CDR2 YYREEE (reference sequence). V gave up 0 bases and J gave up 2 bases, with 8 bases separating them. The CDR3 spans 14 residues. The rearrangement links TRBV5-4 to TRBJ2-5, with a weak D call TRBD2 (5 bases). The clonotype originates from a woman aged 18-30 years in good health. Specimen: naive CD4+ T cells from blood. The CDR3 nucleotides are TGTGCCAGCAGCTTGGGTATAGCGCAAGAGACCCAGTACTTC. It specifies CASSLGIAQETQYF.